A single sample is the source of the 4 T cell receptor beta chains below, sequenced in a study of cytomegalovirus exposure and HLA in healthy donors. The PCR had 60 Vbeta and 13 Jbeta primers. Clones were read by immunoSEQ multiplex PCR, and TCRdb kept only the in-frame ones, dropping some. The repertoire holds 95,000 to 100,000 clones, under 85% seen once, with approximately 2% in the top ten. What was sequenced was PBMCs. All receptors derive from a man aged 40-49 years in good health and CMV-seronegative.

The rearrangement links TRBV7-8 to TRBJ2-7; TRBD2 matches 8 bases. CDR3 length equals 16 residues. Germline CDR1 reads SGHVS; CDR2 reads FQNEAQ. The J segment lost 3 bases and the V segment lost 7 bases, leaving 14 bases of the junction unmatched. CDR3 amino acids: CASTISGGSVVYEQYF. Written as DNA, the CDR3 is TGTGCCAGCACCATAAGCGGGGGAAGCGTAGTCTACGAGCAGTACTTC.

The rearrangement links TRBV28 to TRBJ2-1, with D uncertain. Between the trimmed V and J ends, which lost 4 bases and 8 bases, there was a span of 18 bases. Per the germline V gene, CDR1 is MDHEN and CDR2 is SYDVKM. The CDR3 is made up of 15 amino acids. For the CDR3, the DNA is TGTGCCAGCAGTTCAACCCTTACCCGGTCTGATGAGCAGTTCTTC. This sequence encodes CASSSTLTRSDEQFF.

The chain uses TRBV28 and TRBJ1-4, with a tentative D call TRBD1 (6 bases). Deletions cut 6 bases from V and 7 bases from J, with 12 bases between. Germline loops: CDR1 MDHEN, CDR2 SYDVKM. This CDR3 is built from 13 residues. The CDR3 DNA reads as TGTGCCAGCAGAATACAGGGCGGTGAAAAACTGTTTTTT. Amino acids: CASRIQGGEKLFF.

This clone was seen once. Compared with germline, one end of the junction differs, possibly owing to a read error. V gene TRBV7-9 combines with J gene TRBJ2-1, with TRBD2 identical over 14 bases. The germline V gene has CDR1 SEHNR and CDR2 FQNEAQ (reference sequence). The CDR3 runs to 17 residues. The CDR3 region is CSSSRYGTSGGNNEQFF. The CDR3 DNA reads as TGTTCCAGCAGCCGCTACGGGACTAGCGGGGGCAACAATGAGCAGTTCTTC.